This TCR beta chain was captured in a study of blood T cell repertoires in COVID-19. Residents of about two dozen US areas, aged roughly 18 to 90 years, made up the participants. With 3 bases removed from V and 8 bases from J, the gap between germline ends came to 14 bases. The V gene's germline CDR1 is SGHRS and CDR2 YFSETQ. CDR3 length: 13 residues. Sequenced by immunoSEQ multiplex PCR; TCRdb stores in-frame clones only, minus some. The sample has about 230,000 clones; 70% to 85% are singletons. The sequenced sample consisted of PBMCs or T cells enriched from blood (not recorded which). This rearrangement joins TRBV5-1 to TRBJ1-2, with a tentative D call TRBD1 (5 bases). The origin of this receptor is a man in his sixties who had recovered from COVID-19. The CDR3 loop is CASSSIQAKGYTF. CDR3 nucleotide sequence: TGCGCCAGCAGCTCCATACAGGCTAAGGGCTACACCTTC.